The present entry profiles one TCR beta chain with its context. Antigen unknown. On ten immunoSEQ deep assay plates, unsorted PBMC DNA was sequenced. Original methodology: Filtering differed because ImmunoSEQ produced junction-only sequences that carried no quality scores. Only in-frame clones appear in the TCRdb table, and some are missing; sequencing was by immunoSEQ multiplex PCR. D and trimming come from the DNA, and the V and J calls and clone size come from that table. The table includes about 490,000 clones, 60% to 85% detected once. Germline assignment: CDR1 ENHRY and CDR2 SYGVKD. This CDR3 contains 13 residues. V was clipped by 10 bases and J by 3 bases, with 14 bases between them. The sample originates from a study of shared clonotypes between healthy human individuals. Study-wide results and caveats: Investigators collected only blood, and repertoires in tissues likely differ.

Material: PBMCs. The chain has TRBV10-3 and TRBJ2-3, with D possibly being TRBD2 (6 bases). The source of this sequence is a middle-aged woman in good health. Some clones in this sample may be carry-over from other donors' samples. The CDR3: CASQGLVTDTQYF. CDR3 nucleotide sequence: TGTGCCAGCCAGGGACTGGTGACAGATACGCAGTATTTT.